The rows below give T cell receptor beta chains drawn from one sample of a study of blood T cell repertoires in COVID-19. Sequencing used immunoSEQ multiplex PCR; TCRdb keeps in-frame clones, though not all of them. The sample shows more than 30,000 clones, 70% to 90% of them seen only once. Material for sequencing was peripheral blood. The source is a man in his 60s with active COVID-19. Both conserved end residues are part of each CDR3. The D gene is left open where the match is weak. Clone sizes are given selectively: once, few, many, or a class where the clone is expanded.

clone_size	cdr3_length	v_call	d_call	j_call	cdr3_aa	cdr3_nt
-	15	TRBV11-2	-	TRBJ1-1	CASSLGPGERTEAFF	TGTGCCAGCAGCTTAGGTCCAGGGGAAAGAACTGAAGCTTTCTTT
-	14	TRBV6-5	-	TRBJ2-5	CASTLRRGQETQYF	TGTGCCAGCACACTGCGGAGGGGGCAGGAGACCCAGTACTTC
-	14	TRBV4-3	-	TRBJ2-1	CASSPRLAYNEQFF	TGCGCCAGCAGCCCTCGACTCGCTTACAATGAGCAGTTCTTC
few	16	TRBV4-2	-	TRBJ1-3	CASSQDLVFSGNTIYF	TGTGCCAGCAGCCAAGATCTCGTCTTCTCTGGAAACACCATATATTTT
-	14	TRBV6-6	-	TRBJ1-5	CASSPGFTNQPQHF	TGTGCCAGCAGTCCAGGGTTTACAAATCAGCCCCAGCATTTT
-	15	TRBV10-3	TRBD1	TRBJ1-3	CAISTTGQTGNTIYF	TGTGCCATCAGCACGACGGGACAGACTGGAAACACCATATATTTT
few	12	TRBV9	-	TRBJ1-1	CARRPRWAKAFF	TGTGCCCGCCGCCCCCGGTGGGCAAAAGCTTTCTTT
-	13	TRBV12-3/TRBV12-4	-	TRBJ2-3	CASSFGTTDTQYF	TGTGCCAGCAGCTTCGGTACCACAGATACGCAGTATTTT
-	16	TRBV2	TRBD2	TRBJ2-7	CASSESRPSGTYEQYF	TGTGCCAGCAGTGAATCCAGGCCTAGCGGAACCTACGAGCAGTACTTC
-	16	TRBV6-5	TRBD2	TRBJ2-7	CASSYHPSGSSNEQYF	TGTGCCAGCAGTTACCACCCTAGCGGGAGTTCGAACGAGCAGTACTTC
-	14	TRBV9	-	TRBJ1-1	CASSVDGGNTEAFF	TGTGCCAGCAGCGTAGACGGGGGGAACACTGAAGCTTTCTTT
-	17	TRBV7-2	TRBD1	TRBJ2-7	CASSSLTGTGGETEQYF	TGTGCCAGCAGCTCTCTGACTGGGACAGGGGGGGAAACCGAGCAGTACTTC
-	15	TRBV27	TRBD1	TRBJ1-1	CASSLFRTGNTEAFF	TGTGCCAGCAGTTTATTCCGGACAGGGAACACTGAAGCTTTCTTT
once	15	TRBV10-3	-	TRBJ2-3	CAISESLASTDTQYF	TGTGCCATCAGTGAGTCGCTAGCGAGCACAGATACGCAGTATTTT
few	17	TRBV5-1	-	TRBJ2-1	CASSLAALSPTYNEQFF	TGCGCCAGCAGCTTGGCCGCTCTTTCCCCCACATACAATGAGCAGTTCTTC
-	13	TRBV2	TRBD2	TRBJ2-5	CARTSGATETQYF	TGTGCCAGAACTAGCGGGGCAACGGAGACCCAGTACTTC
few	15	TRBV25-1	-	TRBJ2-2	CASSDDLAGTGELFF	TGTGCCAGCAGTGATGACCTCGCGGGGACCGGGGAGCTGTTTTTT
-	14	TRBV6-5	TRBD1	TRBJ1-2	CASSYEGTGYGYTF	TGTGCCAGCAGTTACGAAGGGACAGGCTATGGCTACACCTTC
-	14	TRBV2	TRBD1	TRBJ1-5	CASSQQGSNQPQHF	TGTGCCAGCAGTCAACAGGGGAGCAATCAGCCCCAGCATTTT
once	14	TRBV6-6	-	TRBJ2-7	CATRPRGSSYEQYF	TGTGCCACCCGCCCTAGAGGAAGCTCCTACGAGCAGTACTTC
-	18	TRBV18	-	TRBJ2-6	CASSPRPGERFGANVLTF	TGTGCCAGCTCACCCCGCCCGGGGGAACGATTTGGGGCCAACGTCCTGACTTTC